The 20 T cell receptor beta chains reported below all come from one sample, sequenced in a study of T cells expressing NK-cell markers. From the 5' RACE reads, TCRdb lists one entry per CDR3 protein and no DNA. This sample's table has 400,000 to 450,000 distinct CDR3 sequences. The sample was blood T cells: a sorted CD56 or NKG2C T cell subset, CD4+ or CD8+ T cells, or bulk PBMC T cells (not recorded which). All receptors derive from a woman between 18 and 69 years old in good health.

The gene calls are TRBV20-1 and TRBJ2-3; the TRBD1 assignment by TCRdb is unverifiable without DNA. From germline, CDR1 is DFQATT and CDR2 SNEGSKA (reference sequence). The CDR3 is made up of 16 amino acids. CDR3 sequence reads: CSAVGFGGGPTDTQYF.

The rearrangement links TRBV4-3 to TRBJ1-5. This CDR3 comprises 17 residues. CDR1 and CDR2 (germline): LGHNA, YSLEER. CDR3 residues: CASSQEWRGRSNQPQHF.

The V and J genes are TRBV6-1 and TRBJ2-5; the D gene TCRdb calls, TRBD1, cannot be checked with no DNA. This CDR3 is 14 amino acids long. Germline values: CDR1 MNHNS, CDR2 SASEGT. CDR3 loop: CASRVAGGQETQYF.

V gene TRBV21-1 combines with J gene TRBJ1-5. TRBV21-1 is given as a pseudogene. The CDR3 contains 15 residues. The CDR3 is CASSKAGGCNQPQHF.

This chain links TRBV4-2 with TRBJ2-2. Per germline, CDR1 LGHNA and CDR2 YNFKEQ. The CDR3 covers 16 residues. The CDR3 loop reads CASSQDPGTNTGELFF.

The rearrangement joins TRBV15 to TRBJ2-4; the D call from TCRdb, TRBD2, cannot be confirmed without DNA. The germline V gene encodes CDR1 LNHNV and CDR2 YYDKDF (reference sequence). This CDR3 is 14 amino acids long. The chain's CDR3 is CATSRAGVGNIQYF.

V usage is TRBV6-1 and J usage is TRBJ1-6; lacking DNA, the TRBD1 call made by TCRdb goes unchecked. The CDR3 runs 15 residues. Germline assignment: CDR1 MNHNS and CDR2 SASEGT. CDR3 sequence reads: CASSEQPGDNSPLHF.

V usage is TRBV5-6 and J usage is TRBJ2-7; the TCRdb D gene call, TRBD1, has no DNA to confirm it. The CDR3 spans 14 residues. The germline CDR1 and CDR2 sequences are SGHDT and YYEEEE. Here the CDR3 reads CASSPAGTVYEQYF.

The chain carries TRBV4-3 and TRBJ2-3; there is no DNA to check the TCRdb D call of TRBD1. The CDR3 has 16 residues. Germline V gene data show CDR1 as LGHNA and CDR2 as YSLEER. CDR3 sequence: CASSQDGRGGADTQYF.

J is TRBJ2-7 and V is TRBV20-1; TCRdb's D gene call, TRBD2, goes unchecked for lack of DNA. The CDR3 runs to 15 residues. From germline, CDR1 is DFQATT and CDR2 SNEGSKA (reference sequence). The CDR3 spells CSASLPSGKLYEQYF.

V gene TRBV3-1 combines with J gene TRBJ2-5; TCRdb names TRBD2, which stays unverified in the absence of DNA. Per the germline V gene, CDR1 is LGHDT and CDR2 is YNNKEL (reference sequence). CDR3 length equals 14 residues. The CDR3 loop reads CASSHGTLLETQYF.

The gene calls are TRBV30 and TRBJ2-7; TCRdb designates TRBD1, a call that cannot be tested without DNA. The CDR3 has 15 residues. Germline V gene lookup returns CDR1 GTSNPN and CDR2 SVGIG (reference sequence). CDR3 sequence reads: CAWSAPGGANYEQYF. The full variable domain, in which reference TRBV30 and TRBJ2-7 provide the parts outside the CDR3, is SQTIHQWPATLVQPVGSPLSLECTVEGTSNPNLYWYRQAAGRGLQLLFYSVGIGQISSEVPQNLSASRPQDRQFILSSKKLLLSDSGFYLCAWSAPGGANYEQYFGPGTRLTVT.

The chain recombines TRBV5-1 with TRBJ1-1; TCRdb lists TRBD1, though no DNA is available to test this call. Germline lookup yields CDR1 SGHRS and CDR2 YFSETQ. The CDR3 covers 15 residues. CDR3 loop: CASSWGARDHTEAFF.

The V and J genes are TRBV27 and TRBJ2-3; TCRdb's D call, TRBD1, is unchecked because there is no DNA. Germline-derived CDR1 and CDR2 are MNHEY and SMNVEV (reference sequence). This CDR3 comprises 14 residues. CDR3: CASSTGGKGDTQYF.

The rearrangement joins TRBV10-3 to TRBJ1-2; TCRdb lists TRBD1, though no DNA is available to test this call. The CDR3 length is 13 residues. Germline-derived CDR1 and CDR2 are ENHRY and SYGVKD. The CDR3 region is CAISDQNGGGYTF.

The V and J genes are TRBV7-9 and TRBJ2-4; TCRdb's D call of TRBD2 is untestable without DNA. Germline CDR1 and CDR2: SEHNR and FQNEAQ (reference sequence). The CDR3 sequence is 16 residues long. Here the CDR3 reads CASSSLAGVNKNIQYF.

The rearrangement joins TRBV5-1 to TRBJ2-3. Germline CDR1 is SGHRS and CDR2 is YFSETQ. This CDR3 has 14 amino acids. CDR3 protein: CASRPVATTDTQYF.

The chain has TRBV5-1 and TRBJ2-2; TCRdb selects TRBD2, and the lack of DNA leaves this call unchecked. CDR3 length: 15 amino acids. CDR1 and CDR2 (germline): SGHRS, YFSETQ. The CDR3 is CASGQREEDTGELFF.

V usage is TRBV7-2 and J usage is TRBJ2-1; TCRdb indicates TRBD2, and absent DNA this call remains unverified. The CDR3 is 13 residues long. Germline V gene data show CDR1 as SGHTA and CDR2 as FQGNSA. The CDR3 reads CASSLSKGLAKFF.

V gene TRBV4-3 combines with J gene TRBJ2-5; TCRdb proposes TRBD1, but this gene call is untestable without DNA. Germline V gives CDR1 LGHNA, CDR2 YSLEER. The CDR3 length is 15 residues. The CDR3 region is CASSQDHSGAETQYF.